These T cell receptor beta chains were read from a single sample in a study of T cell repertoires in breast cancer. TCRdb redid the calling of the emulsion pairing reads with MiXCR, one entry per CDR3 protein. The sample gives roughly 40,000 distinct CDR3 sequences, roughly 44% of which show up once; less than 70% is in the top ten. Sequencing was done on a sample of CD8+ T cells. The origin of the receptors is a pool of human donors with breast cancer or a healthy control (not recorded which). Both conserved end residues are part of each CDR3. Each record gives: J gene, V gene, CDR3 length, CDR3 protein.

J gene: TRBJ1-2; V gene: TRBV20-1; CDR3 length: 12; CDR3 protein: CSASGPGGGYTF
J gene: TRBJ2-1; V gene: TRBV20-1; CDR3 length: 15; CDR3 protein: CSARDHGSVMNEQFF
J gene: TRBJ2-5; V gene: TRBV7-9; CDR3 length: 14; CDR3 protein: CASSLGYLTETQYF
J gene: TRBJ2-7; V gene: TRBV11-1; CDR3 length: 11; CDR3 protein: CASSSAYEQYF
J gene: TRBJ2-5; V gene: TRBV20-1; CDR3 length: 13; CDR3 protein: CSAVMTSRETQYF
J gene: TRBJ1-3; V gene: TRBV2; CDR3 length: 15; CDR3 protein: CASSGQGLRGNTIYF
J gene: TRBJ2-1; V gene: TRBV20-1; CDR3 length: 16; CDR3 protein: CSARGTSGIFRDEQFF
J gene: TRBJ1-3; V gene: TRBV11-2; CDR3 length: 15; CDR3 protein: CASSSWGGPGNTIYF
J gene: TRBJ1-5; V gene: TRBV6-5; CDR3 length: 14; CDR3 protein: CASSCPGVFEPQHF
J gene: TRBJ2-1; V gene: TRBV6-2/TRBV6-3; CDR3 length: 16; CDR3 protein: CASSELAITSYNEQFF
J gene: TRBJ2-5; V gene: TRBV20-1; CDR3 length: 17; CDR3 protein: CSARDPLSVAGGKTQYF
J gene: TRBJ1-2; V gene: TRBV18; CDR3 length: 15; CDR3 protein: CASSPETSSVFGYTF
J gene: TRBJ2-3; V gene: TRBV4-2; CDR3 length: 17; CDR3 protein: CASSQEKSGASTDTQYF
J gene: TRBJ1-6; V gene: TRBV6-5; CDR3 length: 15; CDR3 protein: CASSYGLTGNSPLHF
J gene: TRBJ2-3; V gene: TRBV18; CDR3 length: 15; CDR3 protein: CASSSQQTGTDTQYF
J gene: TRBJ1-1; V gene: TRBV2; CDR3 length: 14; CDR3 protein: CASSDRERNTEAFF
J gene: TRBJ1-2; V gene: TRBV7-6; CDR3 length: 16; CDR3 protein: CASSPIVTGSNYGYTF
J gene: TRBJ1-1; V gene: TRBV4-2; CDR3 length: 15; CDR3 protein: CASSQDWQMNTEAFF
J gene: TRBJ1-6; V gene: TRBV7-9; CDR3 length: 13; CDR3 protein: CASSLDGDSPLHF
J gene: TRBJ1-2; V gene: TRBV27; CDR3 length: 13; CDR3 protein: CASSPLGASGYTF
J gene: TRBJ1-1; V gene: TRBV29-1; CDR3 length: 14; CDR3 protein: CSLGGPGMNTEAFF
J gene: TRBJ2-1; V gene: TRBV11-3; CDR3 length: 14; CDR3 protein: CASSLRSSTNEQFF
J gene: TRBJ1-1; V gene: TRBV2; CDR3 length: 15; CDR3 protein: CASSVESVGRTEAFF
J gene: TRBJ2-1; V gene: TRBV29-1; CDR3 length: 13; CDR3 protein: CSGLAGVGNERFF
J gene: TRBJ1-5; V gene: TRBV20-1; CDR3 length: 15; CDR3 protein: CSAIILSKADQSQHF
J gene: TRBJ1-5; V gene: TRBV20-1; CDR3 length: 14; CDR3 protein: CSASGTGGDQPQHF
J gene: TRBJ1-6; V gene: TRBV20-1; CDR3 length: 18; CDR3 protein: CSARDALAGTGNNSPLHF
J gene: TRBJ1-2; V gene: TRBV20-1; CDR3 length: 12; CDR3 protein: CSASDPSYGYTF
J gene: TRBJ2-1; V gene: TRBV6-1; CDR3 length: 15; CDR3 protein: CASTPEIGSYNEQFF
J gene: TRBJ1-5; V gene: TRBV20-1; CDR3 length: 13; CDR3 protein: CSGTPGGNQPQHF
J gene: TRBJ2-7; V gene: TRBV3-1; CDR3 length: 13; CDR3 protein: CASSPGGNYEQYF
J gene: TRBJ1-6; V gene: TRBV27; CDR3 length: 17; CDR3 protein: CASSLIDPRGTMDPLHF
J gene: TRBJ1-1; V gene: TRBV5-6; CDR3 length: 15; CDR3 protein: CASSLLDRGNTEAFF
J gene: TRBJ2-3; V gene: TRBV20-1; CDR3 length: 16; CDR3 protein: CGARGLAGGLTDRQYF
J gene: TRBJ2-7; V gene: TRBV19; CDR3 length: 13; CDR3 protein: CASSGAHGREQYF
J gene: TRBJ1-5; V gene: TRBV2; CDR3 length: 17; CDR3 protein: CASRAGALAASNQPQHF
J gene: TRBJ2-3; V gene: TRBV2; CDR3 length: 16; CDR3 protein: CASSEGSWTTKDTQYF
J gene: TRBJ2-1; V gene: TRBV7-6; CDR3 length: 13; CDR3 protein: CASSLAFYNEQFF
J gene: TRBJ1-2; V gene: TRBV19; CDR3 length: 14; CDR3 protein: CASSTPGRASGYTF
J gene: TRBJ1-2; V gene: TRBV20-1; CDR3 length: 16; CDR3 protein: CSSLSRDRDRSGGYTF
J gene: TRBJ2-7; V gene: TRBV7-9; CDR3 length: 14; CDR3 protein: CASSPVGLVYEQYF
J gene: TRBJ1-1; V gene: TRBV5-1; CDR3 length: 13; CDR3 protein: CASSLEIPRGHSF
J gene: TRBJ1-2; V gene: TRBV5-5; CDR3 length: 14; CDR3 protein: CASSLSGRGRGYTF
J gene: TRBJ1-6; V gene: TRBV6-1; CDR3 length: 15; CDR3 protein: CASKLRGTGDSPLHF
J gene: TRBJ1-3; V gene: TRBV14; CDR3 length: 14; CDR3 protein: CASSHPGQGDTIYF
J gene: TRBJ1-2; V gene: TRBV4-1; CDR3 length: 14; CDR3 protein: CASTILYRVSSYTF
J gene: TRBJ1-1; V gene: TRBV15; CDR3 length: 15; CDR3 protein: CATSTNRGSNTEAFF
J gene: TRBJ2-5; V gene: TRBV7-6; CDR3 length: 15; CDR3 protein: CASSLVLAGDETQYF
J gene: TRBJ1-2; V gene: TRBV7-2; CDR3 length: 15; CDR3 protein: CASSLDQGAGYGYTF
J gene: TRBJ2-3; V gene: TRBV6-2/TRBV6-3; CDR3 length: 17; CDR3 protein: CASRPVFGAPGTDTQYF
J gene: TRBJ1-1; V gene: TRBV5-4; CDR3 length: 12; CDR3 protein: CASSFGQVKAFF
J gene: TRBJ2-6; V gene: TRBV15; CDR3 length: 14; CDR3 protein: CATRDSSGANVLTF
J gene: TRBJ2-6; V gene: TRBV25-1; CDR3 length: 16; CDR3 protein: CASSGAPSSGADVLTF
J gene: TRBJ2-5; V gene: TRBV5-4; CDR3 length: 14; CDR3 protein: CASSSSALQETQYF